This T cell receptor (beta chain) was sequenced during a study of T cells generated in artificial thymic organoids. The V and J ends lost 8 bases and 4 bases, in that order; junction bases with no gene match: 2. The CDR3 spans 13 residues. Reverse primers in the TRAC or TRBC constant regions drove separate semi-nested PCRs for TCRalpha and TCRbeta. TCRdb recomputed calls from the 5' RACE reads with MiXCR, one row per CDR3 protein. The table shows several thousand distinct CDR3 sequences, with 20% to 30% occurring only once. A note on this clonotype: Its target is not known.

The organoids combined MS5 murine stromal cells carrying human DLL1 with human hematopoietic stem and progenitor cells. The seeding cells were CD34+CD3- hematopoietic stem and progenitor cells purified by FACS to remove T cells. B27, FLT3L, IL-7 and ascorbic acid supplemented the serum-free organoid medium. FACS isolated CD3+TCRαβ+CD8 single positive T cells before RNA extraction. Total RNA came from approximately 40,000 to 200,000 sorted cells. This receptor was identified in a human donor who gave cord blood stem cells for thymic organoid culture, a cardiac surgery patient who gave postnatal thymus, or a blood donor (not recorded which). The J gene is TRBJ2-5, the V gene TRBV12-3 or TRBV12-4, with 12 bases matching TRBD2. The sequencing sample was made of naive CD8+ T cells grown in artificial thymic organoids from cord blood stem and progenitor cells. Subset described: CD3+TCRalphabeta+CD8SP T cells; for blood, CD45RO-CCR7+ naive CD8+ T cells. This CDR3 is CASRTSGVETQYF. For the CDR3, the DNA is TGTGCCAGCCGGACTAGCGGGGTAGAGACCCAGTACTTC.